These 23 T cell receptor beta chains came from one sample sequenced in a study of shared clonotypes between healthy human individuals. Some clones are missing from TCRdb's copy, which holds only in-frame ones; the method was immunoSEQ multiplex PCR. This sample carries some 2,000,000 clones, 85% to 95% of them seen once, and the ten largest clones take 0.1% to 0.15%. The sample consisted of naive CD4+ T cells sorted from blood. Subset meaning: CD45RA+ positively selected. The receptor set was obtained from a man between 18 and 29 years old in good health.

Note on this clone: Distinct nucleotide sequences in the sample also encode this CDR3. The chain is built from TRBV2 and TRBJ1-5; no reliable D call. V shed 3 bases and J shed 4 bases, with 10 bases lying between them. Looked up from germline, CDR1 is SNHLY and CDR2 is FYNNEI. The CDR3 is 14 amino acids. The CDR3 region has the DNA TGTGCCAGCAGTGATTGGGTCAGTAATCAGCCCCAGCATTTT. Translated, it gives CASSDWVSNQPQHF.

V and J are TRBV5-6 and TRBJ2-4; TRBD2 is a possible D gene (6 bases). Trimming stripped 4 bases from V and 2 bases from J, with 13 bases between. In germline, CDR1 is SGHDT, CDR2 YYEEEE. The CDR3 consists of 15 residues. The CDR3 reads CASSAAGGSKNIQYF. The DNA for the CDR3 is TGTGCCAGCAGCGCCGCCGGGGGTTCCAAAAACATTCAGTACTTC.

The chain links TRBV6-5 to TRBJ1-2, with TRBD1 as a possible D gene (5 bases). Germline V gene data show CDR1 as MNHEY and CDR2 as SVGAGI. The CDR3 covers 14 residues. Trimming left V 0 bases short and J 7 bases short, with 12 bases between. CDR3 sequence reads: CASSYSSGPTGYTF. The CDR3 nucleotides read TGTGCCAGCAGTTACTCCTCAGGGCCCACTGGCTACACCTTC.

To note about this clone: The sample carries other DNA sequences with the same CDR3. J is TRBJ1-4 and V is TRBV5-1, with a tentative D call TRBD1 (6 bases). Looked up from germline, CDR1 is SGHRS and CDR2 is YFSETQ. Trimming removed 0 bases from V and 2 bases from J, with 8 bases in between. The CDR3 is 15 residues long. CDR3 coding DNA: TGCGCCAGCAGCTTGGGTGGACAGACTAATGAAAAACTGTTTTTT. As protein: CASSLGGQTNEKLFF.

V gene TRBV5-1 combines with J gene TRBJ2-3; 10 bases agree with TRBD2. The CDR3 covers 16 residues. Losses at the gene ends were 3 bases for V and 3 bases for J; bases not matched to a gene: 7. Germline V lookup: CDR1 SGHRS, CDR2 YFSETQ. CDR3 loop: CASSSPPGLATDTQYF. DNA of the CDR3: TGCGCCAGCAGCTCCCCGCCGGGACTAGCGACAGATACGCAGTATTTT.

This chain uses TRBV12-5 with TRBJ2-7; the D is unclear. This CDR3 has 13 residues. Trimming pared 1 base from V and 2 bases from J, leaving 6 bases between. Germline-derived CDR1 and CDR2 are LGHNT and FRNRAP. In DNA form, the CDR3 reads TGTGCTAGTGGTTTGGGACCGACCTACGAGCAGTACTTC. This sequence encodes CASGLGPTYEQYF. The entire variable domain, with the rest obtained from reference TRBV12-5 and TRBJ2-7, is as follows: DARVTQTPRHKVTEMGQEVTMRCQPILGHNTVFWYRQTMMQGLELLAYFRNRAPLDDSGMPKDRFSAEMPDATLATLKIQPSEPRDSAVYFCASGLGPTYEQYFGPGTRLTVT.

The chain recombines TRBV5-1 with TRBJ2-4; a possible D gene is TRBD2 (5 bases). The V gene's germline CDR1 is SGHRS and CDR2 YFSETQ. Between the trimmed V and J ends, which lost 4 bases and 2 bases, there was a span of 16 bases. The CDR3 is 16 residues long. CDR3 DNA sequence: TGCGCCAGCAGCCCTGGGCCCCGAGGGACCAAAAACATTCAGTACTTC. Translated: CASSPGPRGTKNIQYF.

The genes are TRBV5-1 and TRBJ1-6; maybe TRBD1 (6 bases). CDR1 and CDR2 (germline): SGHRS, YFSETQ. The CDR3 consists of 15 residues. Trimming stripped 1 base from V and 8 bases from J, with 13 bases between. The DNA of the CDR3 is TGCGCCAGCAGCTTGTCGGGGGCGTATGATTCACCCCTCCACTTT. This translates into CASSLSGAYDSPLHF.

Only one count was recorded for this clone. The chain carries TRBV6-1 and TRBJ2-1; D uncertain. This CDR3 contains 13 residues. V was pared by 3 bases and J by 2 bases, with 5 bases between. The V gene's germline CDR1 is MNHNS and CDR2 SASEGT. CDR3 residues: CASSDLAYNEQFF. CDR3 DNA sequence: TGTGCCAGCAGTGACCTAGCCTACAATGAGCAGTTCTTC.

This clone was detected only once. The chain combines TRBV7-3 with TRBJ2-2; D tentatively reads TRBD1 or TRBD2 (5 bases each). The V end lost 5 bases, the J end lost 1 base, and 14 bases lay between the germline ends. The CDR3 runs to 16 residues. CDR1 is SGHTA and CDR2 is FQGTGA in the germline V gene. The DNA for the CDR3 is TGTGCCAGCAGCCTCCGTGGTGGGGGGAACACCGGGGAGCTGTTTTTT. Residues: CASSLRGGGNTGELFF.

The gene calls are TRBV6-1 and TRBJ1-1; possibly TRBD1 for D (5 bases). The CDR3 spans 14 residues. CDR1 MNHNS and CDR2 SASEGT come from the germline V gene. The ends were cut back, 2 bases at V and 8 bases at J, with 15 bases in the middle. The CDR3 is CASSETGTWTEAFF. The CDR3 region has the DNA TGTGCCAGCAGTGAAACAGGTACCTGGACAGAAGCTTTCTTT.

The genes are TRBV7-2 and TRBJ2-5; D ambiguous. The germline CDR1 and CDR2 sequences are SGHTA and FQGNSA. The V and J ends lost 1 base and 6 bases respectively, with 12 bases between them. The CDR3 runs to 14 residues. In DNA form, the CDR3 reads TGTGCCAGCAGCTTAGATCGTGACCGTAAGACCCAGTACTTC. It specifies CASSLDRDRKTQYF.

This clone appeared once. V and J are TRBV5-8 and TRBJ2-1; D may be TRBD1 or TRBD2 (6 bases each). V was cut by 1 base and J by 7 bases, with 15 bases left in between. The CDR3 length is 15 residues. From germline, CDR1 is SGHTS and CDR2 YDEGEE. The CDR3 protein is CASSLIPGAFNEQFF. For the CDR3, the DNA is TGTGCCAGCAGCTTGATACCGGGGGCGTTTAATGAGCAGTTCTTC.

The chain has TRBV7-8 and TRBJ2-2, with 7 positions matching TRBD1. Germline V gives CDR1 SGHVS, CDR2 FQNEAQ. The CDR3 covers 16 residues. Trimming took 5 bases from V and 0 from J; bases not matched to a gene: 6. The DNA of the CDR3 is TGTGCCAGCAGCCCCTCCGGGACAGCGAACACCGGGGAGCTGTTTTTT. The encoded protein is CASSPSGTANTGELFF.

The CDR3, as DNA: TGTGCCAGCAGTTCGGGGACAGTACATGGCTACACCTTC. It specifies CASSSGTVHGYTF. The chain is built from TRBV2 and TRBJ1-2; 7 bases are shared with TRBD1. This CDR3 contains 13 residues. V dropped 5 bases and J dropped 6; count of bases not matched to a gene: 6. Germline V gene data show CDR1 as SNHLY and CDR2 as FYNNEI. Full variable domain (outside the CDR3, taken from reference TRBV2 and TRBJ1-2): EPEVTQTPSHQVTQMGQEVILRCVPISNHLYFYWYRQILGQKVEFLVSFYNNEISEKSEIFDDQFSVERPDGSNFTLKIRSTKLEDSAMYFCASSSGTVHGYTFGSGTRLTVV.

This clone was detected only once. This chain links TRBV2 with TRBJ1-5; D gene ambiguous. Trimming cost V 4 bases and J 6 bases, with 13 bases left between them. This CDR3 is built from 14 residues. CDR1 and CDR2 from the germline V gene are SNHLY and FYNNEI. CDR3 nucleotides: TGTGCCAGCAGTGTCAGGTTGGAAGGTCAGCCCCAGCATTTT. Its protein product is CASSVRLEGQPQHF.

The chain couples TRBV18 to TRBJ1-2; D remains ambiguous. CDR1 is KGHSH, CDR2 LQKENI, per germline. The CDR3 runs to 16 residues. Trimming pared 1 base from V and 0 bases from J, leaving 12 bases between. The CDR3 region has the DNA TGTGCCAGCTCACCACTAGTAGCTCAGACTAACTATGGCTACACCTTC. Protein sequence: CASSPLVAQTNYGYTF.

The V call is TRBV4-1, the J call TRBJ2-1, with 8 nucleotides matching TRBD2. CDR3 length: 16 residues. J gave up 2 bases and V 5 bases, and 8 bases lay outside the gene matches. Germline CDR1 MGHRA, CDR2 YSYEKL. The CDR3 reads CASSTQRGTTYNEQFF. In DNA form, the CDR3 reads TGCGCCAGCAGCACACAGCGGGGGACAACCTACAATGAGCAGTTCTTC.

The chain has TRBV30 and TRBJ1-2; D unresolved. Deletions cut 0 bases from V and 4 bases from J, with 9 bases between. Germline loops: CDR1 GTSNPN, CDR2 SVGIG (reference sequence). The CDR3 contains 13 residues. As DNA, the CDR3 is TGTGCCTGGAGTGTAAACAACCTCTATGGCTACACCTTC. Protein sequence: CAWSVNNLYGYTF.

The rearrangement uses TRBV18 and TRBJ2-2; D unresolved. Germline V gene lookup returns CDR1 KGHSH and CDR2 LQKENI. There are 15 residues in the CDR3. Trimming pared 1 base from V and 2 bases from J, leaving 8 bases between. The CDR3 DNA reads as TGTGCCAGCTCACCACAGCAGGCTAACACCGGGGAGCTGTTTTTT. Protein sequence: CASSPQQANTGELFF.

CDR3 in amino acids: CASSGTYNEQFF. DNA of the CDR3: TGTGCCAGCTCGGGAACCTACAATGAGCAGTTCTTC. The rearrangement joins TRBV7-6 to TRBJ2-1; maybe TRBD2 (5 bases). Looked up from germline, CDR1 is SGHVS and CDR2 is FNYEAQ. V lost 8 bases to trimming and J lost 2 bases, with 7 bases between them. The CDR3 length is 12 residues.

CDR3: CASSTGPNQPQHF. As DNA, the CDR3 is TGTGCCAGTAGTACAGGGCCCAATCAGCCCCAGCATTTT. The chain recombines TRBV19 with TRBJ1-5, with TRBD1 as a possible D gene (5 bases). Germline V gives CDR1 LNHDA, CDR2 SQIVND (reference sequence). Trimming removed 4 bases from V and 3 bases from J, with 7 bases in between. This CDR3 has 13 amino acids.

This chain links TRBV7-9 with TRBJ2-7; D is possibly TRBD1 (6 bases). This CDR3 is 13 amino acids long. V lost 5 bases and J lost 6, with 14 bases in between. Germline assignment: CDR1 SEHNR and CDR2 FQNEAQ (reference sequence). The CDR3 spells CASSPGDFSEQYF. In DNA form, the CDR3 reads TGTGCCAGCAGCCCAGGGGATTTCTCCGAGCAGTACTTC. The full variable domain, with the rest looked up from reference TRBV7-9 and TRBJ2-7, is DTGVSQNPRHKITKRGQNVTFRCDPISEHNRLYWYRQTLGQGPEFLTYFQNEAQLEKSRLLSDRFSAERPKGSFSTLEIQRTEQGDSAMYLCASSPGDFSEQYFGPGTRLTVT.